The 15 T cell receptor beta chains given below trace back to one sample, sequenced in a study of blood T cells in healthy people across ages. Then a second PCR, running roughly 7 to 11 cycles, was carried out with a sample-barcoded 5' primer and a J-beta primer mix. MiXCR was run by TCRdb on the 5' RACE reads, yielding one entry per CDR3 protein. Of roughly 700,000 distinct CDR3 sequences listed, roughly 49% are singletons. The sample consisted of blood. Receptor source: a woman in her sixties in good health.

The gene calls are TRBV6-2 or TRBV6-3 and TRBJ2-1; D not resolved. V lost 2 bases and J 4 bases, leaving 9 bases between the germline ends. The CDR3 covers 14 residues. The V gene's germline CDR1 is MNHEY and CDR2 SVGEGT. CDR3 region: CASSYTDSYNEQFF. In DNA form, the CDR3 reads TGTGCCAGCAGTTACACGGATTCATACAATGAGCAGTTCTTC.

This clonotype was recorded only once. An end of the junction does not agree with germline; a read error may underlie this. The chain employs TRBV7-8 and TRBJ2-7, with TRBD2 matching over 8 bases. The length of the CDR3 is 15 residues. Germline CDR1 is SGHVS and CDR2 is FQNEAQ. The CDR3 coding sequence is TGTGCCAACAGCTTAGAAATGGGACTAGTCAACGAGCAGTACTTC. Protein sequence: CANSLEMGLVNEQYF.

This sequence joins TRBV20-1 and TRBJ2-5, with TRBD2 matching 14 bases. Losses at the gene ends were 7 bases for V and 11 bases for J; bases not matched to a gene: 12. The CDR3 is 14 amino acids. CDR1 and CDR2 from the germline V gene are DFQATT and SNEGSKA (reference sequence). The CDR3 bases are TGCAGTGTTGGGACTAGCGGGAGAGAGAATGAGCAGTACTTC. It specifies CSVGTSGRENEQYF.

The CDR3 reads CASSFSLGGSLTRQFF. In nucleotides, the CDR3 is TGTGCCAGCAGTTTTTCCCTCGGGGGCAGCTTGACGCGGCAGTTCTTC. The rearrangement uses TRBV7-6 and TRBJ2-1; D possibly uses TRBD1 or TRBD2 (6 bases each). This CDR3 is 16 amino acids long. Looked up from germline, CDR1 is SGHVS and CDR2 is FNYEAQ. V lost 6 bases and J 12 bases, leaving 27 bases between the germline ends.

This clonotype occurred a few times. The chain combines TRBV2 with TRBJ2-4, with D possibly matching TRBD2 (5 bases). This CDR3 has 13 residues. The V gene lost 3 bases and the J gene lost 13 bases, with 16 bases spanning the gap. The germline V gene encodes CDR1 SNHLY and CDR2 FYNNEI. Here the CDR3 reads CASSEDSLLRQYF. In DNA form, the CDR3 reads TGTGCCAGCAGTGAGGACTCTCTCTTGAGGCAGTACTTC.

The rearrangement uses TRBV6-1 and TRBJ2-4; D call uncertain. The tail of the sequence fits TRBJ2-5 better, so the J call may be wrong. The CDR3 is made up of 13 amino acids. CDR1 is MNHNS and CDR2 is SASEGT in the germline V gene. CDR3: CASSELSTETQYF. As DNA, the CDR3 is TGTGCCAGCAGTGAATTGAGTACGGAGACCCAGTACTTC.

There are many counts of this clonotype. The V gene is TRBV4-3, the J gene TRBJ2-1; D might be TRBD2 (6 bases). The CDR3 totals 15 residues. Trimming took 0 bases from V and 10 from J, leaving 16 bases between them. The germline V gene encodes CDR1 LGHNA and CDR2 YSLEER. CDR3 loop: CASSQDAGLRREQFF. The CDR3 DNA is TGCGCCAGCAGCCAAGATGCGGGACTTAGGAGAGAGCAGTTCTTC.

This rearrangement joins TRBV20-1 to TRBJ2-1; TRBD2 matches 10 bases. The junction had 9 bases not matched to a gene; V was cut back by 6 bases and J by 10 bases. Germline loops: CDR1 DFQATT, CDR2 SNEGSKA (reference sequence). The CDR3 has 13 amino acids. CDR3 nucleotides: TGCAGTGCATTACTAGCGGGATCCTACGAGCAGTTCTTC. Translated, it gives CSALLAGSYEQFF.

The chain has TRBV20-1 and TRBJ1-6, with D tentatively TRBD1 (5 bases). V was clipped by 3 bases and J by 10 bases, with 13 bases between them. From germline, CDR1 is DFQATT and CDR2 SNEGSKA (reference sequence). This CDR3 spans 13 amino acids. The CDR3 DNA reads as TGCAGTGCTAGGTCGGGGGGAGACTCACCCCTCCACTTT. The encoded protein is CSARSGGDSPLHF.

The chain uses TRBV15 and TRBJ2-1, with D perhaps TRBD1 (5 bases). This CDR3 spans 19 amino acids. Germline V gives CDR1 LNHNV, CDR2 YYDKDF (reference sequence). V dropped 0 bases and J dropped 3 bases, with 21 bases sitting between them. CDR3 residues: CATSRDRLGVQARYNEQFF. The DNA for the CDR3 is TGTGCCACCAGCAGAGATCGGTTAGGGGTGCAGGCCCGCTACAATGAGCAGTTCTTC.

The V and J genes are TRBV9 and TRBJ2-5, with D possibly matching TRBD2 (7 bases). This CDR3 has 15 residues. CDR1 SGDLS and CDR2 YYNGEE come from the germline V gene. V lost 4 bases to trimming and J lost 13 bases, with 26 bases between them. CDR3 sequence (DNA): TGTGCCAGCAGCAGGGGGGGGATTCAGGCGGGAGAGCCGTACTTC. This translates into CASSRGGIQAGEPYF.

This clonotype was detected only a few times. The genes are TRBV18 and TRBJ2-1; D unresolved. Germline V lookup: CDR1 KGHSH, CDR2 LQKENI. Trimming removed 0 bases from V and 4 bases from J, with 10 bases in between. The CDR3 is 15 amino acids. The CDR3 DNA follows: TGTGCCAGCTCACCACCAGGCAGTGCATACAATGAGCAGTTCTTC. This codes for CASSPPGSAYNEQFF.

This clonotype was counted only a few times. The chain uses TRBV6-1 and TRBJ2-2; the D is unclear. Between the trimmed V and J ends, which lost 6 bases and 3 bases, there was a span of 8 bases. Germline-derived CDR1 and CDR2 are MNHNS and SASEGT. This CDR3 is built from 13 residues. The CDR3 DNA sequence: TGTGCCAGCAGGGTCGACTACACCGGGGAGCTGTTTTTT. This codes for CASRVDYTGELFF.

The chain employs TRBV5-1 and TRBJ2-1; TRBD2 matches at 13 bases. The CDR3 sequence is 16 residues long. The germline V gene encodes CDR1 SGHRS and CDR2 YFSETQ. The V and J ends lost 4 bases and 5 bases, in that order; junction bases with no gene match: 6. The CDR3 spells CASSAGGTSGNNEQFF. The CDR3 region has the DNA TGCGCCAGCAGCGCCGGAGGGACTAGCGGGAACAATGAGCAGTTCTTC.

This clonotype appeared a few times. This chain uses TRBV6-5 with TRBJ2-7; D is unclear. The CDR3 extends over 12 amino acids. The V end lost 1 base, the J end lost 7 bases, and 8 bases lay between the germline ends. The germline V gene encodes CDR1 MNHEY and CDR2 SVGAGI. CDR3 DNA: TGTGCCAGCAGTTACTTGGGGAATGAGCAGTACTTC. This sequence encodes CASSYLGNEQYF.